This T cell receptor (beta chain) came from a study of beta chain features in type 1 diabetes. A word on this clone: Its antigen is not known.

Overall study findings and caveats: Significant though moderate, a shortening of TCRB CDR3s appeared in all four CD4+ subsets of Type 1 diabetes patients.

The CDR3 spans 15 residues. With 1 base clipped from V and 7 bases from J, the junction kept 6 bases outside the gene matches. Germline V gives CDR1 SGHTA, CDR2 FQGNSA. Expressed TCRB transcripts were sequenced after all isolated RNA was converted to cDNA. Some clones are missing from TCRdb's copy, which holds only in-frame ones; the method was immunoSEQ multiplex PCR. The repertoire includes around 14,000 clones, 76% of them detected once, and 0.25% to 0.4% sits in the top ten. The V and J genes are TRBV7-2 and TRBJ1-5, with 8 positions matching TRBD1. The sequencing input was stem cell memory CD4+ T cells from blood. The clonotype comes from a woman between 18 and 29 years old with type 1 diabetes. The CDR3 coding sequence is TGTGCCAGCAGCTTAGAGGCAGGGGGCAGGCAGCCCCAGCATTTT. Its protein is CASSLEAGGRQPQHF.